This is a list of T cell receptor beta chains from one sample in a study of radiation and T cells in renal cell carcinoma. The protocol was immunoSEQ multiplex PCR, while the TCRdb copy is restricted to in-frame clones and leaves out a portion. Of roughly 130,000 clones listed, 85% to 90% are singletons. The sequenced sample was blood, obtained from a patient whose treatment included radiotherapy and nephrectomy. These receptors originate from a woman aged 70 to 79 with renal cell carcinoma. Both conserved end residues are trimmed from each CDR3. Each record gives: V gene, CDR3 length, J gene, CDR3 protein.

>TRBV6-5|9|TRBJ1-1
ASSYGVVTF
>TRBV6-6|11|TRBJ1-2
ASSDRQGYGYT
>TRBV7-2|14|TRBJ2-2
ASSLVGGRGTGELF
>TRBV27|11|TRBJ1-2
ASSPDRVIGYT
>TRBV19|12|TRBJ1-1
ASSPARMNTEAF
>TRBV19|13|TRBJ2-5
ASSNPGLAGKTQY
>TRBV6-5|14|TRBJ2-2
ASSYRTSGGTGELF
>TRBV5-4|13|TRBJ2-5
ASKNQAGAQETQY
>TRBV7-2|17|TRBJ1-3
ASSLDGWRDIRSGNTIY
>TRBV6-6|11|TRBJ1-2
ASSTTTGFGYT
>TRBV6-1|12|TRBJ1-4
ASTRLGVNEKLF
>TRBV30|11|TRBJ1-2
AWSVQVSNGYT
>TRBV6-1|15|TRBJ1-3
ASSEATGAFGGNTIY
>TRBV29-1|11|TRBJ2-5
SVEGDRQETQY
>TRBV10-3|17|TRBJ2-5
AISESRTSGGILPETQY
>TRBV12-5|10|TRBJ1-5
ASGQEGQPQH
>TRBV6-5|13|TRBJ1-6
ASKDRSSYNSPLH
>TRBV6-1|11|TRBJ1-1
ATYRVANTEAF
>TRBV6-6|13|TRBJ1-2
ASSYPGQGADGYT
>TRBV14|13|TRBJ1-2
ASSQNLKHRGGYT
>TRBV5-5|13|TRBJ1-6
ASSLEHGYNSPLH
>TRBV19|11|TRBJ1-1
ASRLTVNTEAF
>TRBV5-1|11|TRBJ2-6
ASSLAGANVLT
>TRBV7-8|12|TRBJ1-2
ASSPLVGSYGYT
>TRBV6-1|12|TRBJ1-2
ASSAHRTGEGYT
>TRBV13|11|TRBJ1-2
ASSFRSNYGYT
>TRBV2|11|TRBJ1-2
ASRPRPQVGYT
>TRBV2|12|TRBJ2-1
ASGGGLRTNEQF